The text below deals with one T cell receptor (beta chain). Antigen: not known. The sample contains more than one DNA sequence encoding this CDR3. These data originate in a study of cytomegalovirus exposure and HLA in healthy donors. Study background: The study placed 70% to 90% of its approximately 430 genotyped donors in the Caucasian-associated ancestry cluster.

Regarding the study as a whole: Researchers had no immune exposure information except CMV serostatus available. Rates of TCR association differed by HLA locus in a later analysis, with DRB1 highest and HLA-C lowest. Links to common viral pathogens appeared, in a later analysis, for several of the most significant clusters.

PCR amplification relied on 60 Vbeta primers (plus 13 Jbeta primers). TCRdb's copy holds only in-frame clones and misses some; the assay was immunoSEQ multiplex PCR. The sample shows approximately 170,000 clones, around 72% of them seen only once. Per germline, CDR1 SGHNT and CDR2 YYREEE (reference sequence). The CDR3 is 14 amino acids. V lost 0 bases to trimming and J lost 1 base, with 4 bases between them. The gene calls are TRBV5-4 and TRBJ2-2; D is ambiguous. Sample: PBMCs. The receptor was derived from a woman aged 40-49 years in good health and CMV-seropositive. CDR3 sequence reads: CASSLDRNTGELFF. CDR3 nucleotides: TGTGCCAGCAGCTTGGACAGGAACACCGGGGAGCTGTTTTTT.